This T cell receptor (beta chain) is drawn from a study of STAT5B mutations in CD4+ large granular lymphocyte leukemia. The sample holds one count of this clone. Its antigen remains unidentified. Study-wide results and caveats: Main leukemic clonotypes were patient-specific, but approximately 25% appeared at low frequency elsewhere. CD4-sorted patient repertoires seemed more clonal than healthy CD4+ repertoires. Top patient clones used TRBV06 genes more often: 8/27 versus 2/35 in controls.

The V gene's germline CDR1 is MNHEY and CDR2 SVGAGI. This CDR3 spans 14 amino acids. Trimming cost V 0 bases and J 5 bases, with 10 bases left between them. The assay was run at survey level. TCRdb's copy holds only in-frame clones and misses some; the assay was immunoSEQ multiplex PCR. The table has roughly 34,000 clones, 76% seen once. The chain uses TRBV6-5 and TRBJ1-2, with D possibly being TRBD1 (5 bases). The sequence was collected from a human donor in good health. Material: CD4+ T cells from blood buffy coats. CDR3 amino acids: CASSYSRDHYGYTF. The CDR3 DNA reads TGTGCCAGCAGTTACTCCCGGGACCATTATGGCTACACCTTC.